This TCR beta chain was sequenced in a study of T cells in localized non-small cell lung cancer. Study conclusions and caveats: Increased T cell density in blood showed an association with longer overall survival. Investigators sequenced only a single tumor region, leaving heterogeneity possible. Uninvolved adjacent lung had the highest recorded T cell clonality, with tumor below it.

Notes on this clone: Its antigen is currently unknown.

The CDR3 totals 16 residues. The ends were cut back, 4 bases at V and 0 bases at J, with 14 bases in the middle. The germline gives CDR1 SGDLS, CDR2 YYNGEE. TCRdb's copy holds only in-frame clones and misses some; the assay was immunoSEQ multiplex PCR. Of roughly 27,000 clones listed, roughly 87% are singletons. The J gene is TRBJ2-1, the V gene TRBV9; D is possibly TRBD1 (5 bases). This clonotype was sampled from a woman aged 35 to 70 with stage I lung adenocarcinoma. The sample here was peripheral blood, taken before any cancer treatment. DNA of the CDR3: TGTGCCAGCAGCCCCCACGACAGTAGCTCCTACAATGAGCAGTTCTTC. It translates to CASSPHDSSSYNEQFF. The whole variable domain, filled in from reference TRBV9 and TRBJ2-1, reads DSGVTQTPKHLITATGQRVTLRCSPRSGDLSVYWYQQSLDQGLQFLIQYYNGEERAKGNILERFSAQQFPDLHSELNLSSLELGDSALYFCASSPHDSSSYNEQFFGPGTRLTVL.